A single sample is the source of the 7 T cell receptor beta chains below, sequenced in a study of blood T cell repertoires in COVID-19. The assay was immunoSEQ multiplex PCR, and TCRdb's table has in-frame clones only and misses some. Of 300,000 or so clones listed, approximately 86% were seen once; the top ten hold about 1.2%. Material for sequencing was peripheral blood. These receptors were taken from a man between 65 and 79 years old with acute or convalescent COVID-19.

The chain recombines TRBV19 with TRBJ2-2; 7 bases line up with TRBD2. The CDR3 sequence is 17 residues long. CDR1 and CDR2 (germline): LNHDA, SQIVND (reference sequence). Trimming cost V 2 bases and J 4 bases; bases outside gene matches: 10. CDR3 amino acids: CASSISSGTVRTGELFF. CDR3 coding DNA: TGTGCCAGTAGTATATCCAGCGGGACCGTCCGCACCGGGGAGCTGTTTTTT. Based on the CDR3 plus reference TRBV19 and TRBJ2-2, the full variable domain is DGGITQSPKYLFRKEGQNVTLSCEQNLNHDAMYWYRQDPGQGLRLIYYSQIVNDFQKGDIAEGYSVSREKKESFPLTVTSAQKNPTAFYLCASSISSGTVRTGELFFGEGSRLTVL.

The V gene is TRBV19, the J gene TRBJ2-7; D gene uncertain. The CDR3 is made up of 14 amino acids. Trimming took 5 bases from V and 0 from J, leaving 11 bases between them. From germline, CDR1 is LNHDA and CDR2 SQIVND (reference sequence). CDR3 nucleotide sequence: TGTGCCAGTAGTGTTAAGACTGGCTCCTACGAGCAGTACTTC. Translating gives CASSVKTGSYEQYF.

The chain has TRBV6-6 and TRBJ1-6; TRBD1 might be the D (6 bases). The CDR3 covers 14 residues. CDR1 MNHNY and CDR2 SVGAGI come from the germline V gene (reference sequence). Trimming shortened V by 6 bases and J by 7 bases, and 13 bases separated the two germline ends. The DNA of the CDR3 is TGTGCCAGCAGCACAGGACAGAAAAATTCACCCCTCCACTTT. Translated: CASSTGQKNSPLHF.

This clone was detected once. The chain combines TRBV15 with TRBJ2-5, with 9 bases aligning to TRBD2. The V segment lost 2 bases and the J segment 1 base; nucleotides outside the gene matches: 2. CDR3 length: 15 amino acids. CDR1 and CDR2 from the germline V gene are LNHNV and YYDKDF (reference sequence). CDR3 sequence (DNA): TGTGCCACCAGCAGACAGCGGGAGGTCCAAGAGACCCAGTACTTC. It yields the protein CATSRQREVQETQYF.

The V gene is TRBV18, the J gene TRBJ2-5; 7 bases match TRBD1. The CDR3 runs 13 residues. Germline V CDR1 and CDR2: KGHSH, LQKENI. Losses at the gene ends were 3 bases for V and 6 bases for J; bases not matched to a gene: 4. For the CDR3, the DNA is TGTGCCAGCTCACCCCGGGACAGCAAGACCCAGTACTTC. Translating it yields CASSPRDSKTQYF.

The rearrangement links TRBV18 to TRBJ1-2; D call uncertain. V lost 3 bases and J 4 bases, leaving 15 bases between the germline ends. There are 15 residues in the CDR3. CDR1 is KGHSH, CDR2 LQKENI, per germline. The DNA for the CDR3 is TGTGCCAGCTCACCTACCTCGGTTCCCCCCTATGGCTACACCTTC. Translation: CASSPTSVPPYGYTF.

This clone was counted once. The chain couples TRBV7-3 to TRBJ2-2; D is unclear. Germline CDR1 and CDR2: SGHTA and FQGTGA. V gave up 1 base and J gave up 2 bases, with 5 bases separating them. The CDR3 loop spans 14 amino acids. In nucleotides, the CDR3 is TGTGCCAGCAGCTTAAACATTAACACCGGGGAGCTGTTTTTT. Its protein is CASSLNINTGELFF.